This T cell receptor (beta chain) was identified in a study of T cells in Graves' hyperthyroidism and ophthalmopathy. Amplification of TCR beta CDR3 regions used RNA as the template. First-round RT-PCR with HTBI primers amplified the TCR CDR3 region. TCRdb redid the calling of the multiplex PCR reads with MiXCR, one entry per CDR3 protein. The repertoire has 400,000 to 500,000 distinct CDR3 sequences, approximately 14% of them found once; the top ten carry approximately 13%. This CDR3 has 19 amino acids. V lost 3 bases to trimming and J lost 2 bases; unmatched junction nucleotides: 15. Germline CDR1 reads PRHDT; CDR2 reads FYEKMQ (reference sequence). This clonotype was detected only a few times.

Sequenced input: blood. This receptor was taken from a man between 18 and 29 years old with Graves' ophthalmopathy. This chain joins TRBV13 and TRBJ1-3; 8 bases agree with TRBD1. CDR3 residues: CASSFLGRGPESPGNTIYF. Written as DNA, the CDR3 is TGTGCCAGCAGCTTCCTGGGCAGGGGGCCGGAGTCCCCTGGAAACACCATATATTTT.